These 4 T cell receptor beta chains came from one sample sequenced in a study of blood T cell repertoires in COVID-19 (dated by TCRdb to 2018 to 2021). The method was the immunoSEQ multiplex PCR assay. The table comes from immuneACCESS by way of TCRdb, which keeps in-frame sequences with V and J called. Part of the clones is missing from these tables; in studies checked, under half for an unresolved V gene and the rest for unknown reasons. The sample table shows roughly 140,000 clones, and approximately 80% are seen once. The ten largest account for about 4% of the sample. Sequencing was done on a sample of peripheral blood. The receptors were sampled from a man between 65 and 79 years old who had recovered from COVID-19.

This clone has a handful of counts. The V call is TRBV6-5, the J call TRBJ2-7, with 7 nucleotides matching TRBD1. The CDR3 contains 14 residues. Germline V gives CDR1 MNHEY, CDR2 SVGAGI. The V gene end was trimmed by 6 bases and the J gene end by 6 bases; junction bases not matched to a gene: 11. The CDR3 here is CASRQGRLTGEQYF. For the CDR3, the DNA is TGTGCCAGCAGACAGGGGAGACTGACGGGCGAGCAGTACTTC.

This clone was detected a few times. V and J are TRBV29-1 and TRBJ2-7; a possible D gene is TRBD1 (6 bases). The V gene's germline CDR1 is SQVTM and CDR2 ANQGSEA. This CDR3 region has 14 residues. Trimming left V 2 bases short and J 6 bases short, with 17 bases between. The DNA of the CDR3 is TGCAGCGTTGAAAACCCCGGGACATCGGTCGAGCAGTACTTC. Protein product: CSVENPGTSVEQYF.

The chain links TRBV7-9 to TRBJ2-5, with D tentatively TRBD2 (5 bases). Germline values: CDR1 SEHNR, CDR2 FQNEAQ (reference sequence). The V end was cut by 4 bases, the J end by 5 bases, with 8 bases between. The CDR3 has 12 amino acids. CDR3 sequence reads: CASSSSWETQYF. The CDR3 DNA is TGTGCCAGCAGCTCTAGCTGGGAGACCCAGTACTTC.

This clone was seen a few times. The chain combines TRBV6-6 with TRBJ2-5; 7 nucleotides match TRBD1. The J segment lost 1 base and the V segment lost 6 bases, leaving 5 bases of the junction unmatched. The germline V gene has CDR1 MNHNY and CDR2 SVGAGI (reference sequence). The CDR3 spans 14 residues. Here the CDR3 reads CASRKQGFQETQYF. The DNA for the CDR3 is TGTGCCAGCAGAAAACAGGGGTTCCAAGAGACCCAGTACTTC.